This is a list of T cell receptor beta chains from one sample in a study of blood T cell repertoires in COVID-19. This table comes from immunoSEQ multiplex PCR, and its TCRdb copy is limited to in-frame clones, with some not included. The sample has about 200,000 clones; around 86% are singletons. Sequencing used PBMCs or T cells enriched from blood (not recorded which). The receptors come from a woman aged 45-59 years with acute COVID-19. Both conserved end residues are part of each CDR3. The D gene is left open where the match is weak. Not all rows give a size; the values are once, few, many and, for expanded clones, a class.

J gene | clone size | V gene | D gene | CDR3 DNA | CDR3 protein
TRBJ2-1 | - | TRBV6-5 | - | TGTGCCAGCAGCCTACAGGGTCCCATGGGGAGTGAGCAGTTCTTC | CASSLQGPMGSEQFF
TRBJ2-1 | once | TRBV5-4 | TRBD2 | TGTGCCAGCAGCCAGTCGGCTAGCGGGGGGGTAGATGAGCAGTTCTTC | CASSQSASGGVDEQFF
TRBJ2-1 | - | TRBV19 | TRBD2 | TGTGCCAGTAGTATAGTGGGACTAGCGGGAGACAATGAGCAGTTCTTC | CASSIVGLAGDNEQFF
TRBJ1-2 | - | TRBV28 | TRBD1 | TGTGCCAGCAGTTTAGACAGGGGGTATAACTATGGCTACACCTTC | CASSLDRGYNYGYTF
TRBJ2-5 | - | TRBV19 | - | TGTGCCAGTAGTATGGGACACGCCGAGACCCAGTACTTC | CASSMGHAETQYF
TRBJ1-3 | - | TRBV3-1/TRBV3-2 | - | TGTGCCAGCAGCCAAGAACTCAGGGCCGTTGGAAACACCATATATTTT | CASSQELRAVGNTIYF
TRBJ1-2 | - | TRBV7-9 | TRBD1 | TGTGCCAGCAGCTTAAGGGGGCAGGATGGCTACACCTTC | CASSLRGQDGYTF
TRBJ2-5 | - | TRBV6-2/TRBV6-3 | - | TGTGCCAGCAGTTACTCTGGCGGCCAAGAGACCCAGTACTTC | CASSYSGGQETQYF
TRBJ1-1 | - | TRBV11-2 | - | TGTGCCAGCAGCCCCCAACGGGGTCAAACTGAAGCTTTCTTT | CASSPQRGQTEAFF
TRBJ2-3 | - | TRBV19 | - | TGTGCCAGTAGTCGGGAGCCGGCCGCACCCACAGATACGCAGTATTTT | CASSREPAAPTDTQYF
TRBJ2-7 | - | TRBV2 | TRBD1 | TGTGCCAGCAGCAGGGGGAACTGGAGGTCCTACGAGCAGTACTTC | CASSRGNWRSYEQYF
TRBJ2-3 | - | TRBV18 | TRBD1 | TGTGCCAGCTCACCACCAATCGGGACAGGGATGAGCACAGATACGCAGTATTTT | CASSPPIGTGMSTDTQYF
TRBJ1-5 | - | TRBV10-3 | - | TGTGCCATCAGTGGGGCGTCCAATCAGCCCCAGCATTTT | CAISGASNQPQHF
TRBJ2-7 | - | TRBV7-3 | - | TGTGCCAGCAGTGCATACGCCGGGGGCTACGAGCAGTACTTC | CASSAYAGGYEQYF
TRBJ2-3 | - | TRBV7-2 | TRBD2 | TGTGCCAGCAGCTTAGTAAGCGGGAGCCACAGCACAGATACGCAGTATTTT | CASSLVSGSHSTDTQYF
TRBJ2-7 | - | TRBV19 | TRBD1 | TGTGCCAGTGGTAACAGGGGGCTTACTTACGAGCAGTACTTC | CASGNRGLTYEQYF
TRBJ2-1 | - | TRBV28 | - | TGTGCCAGCAGTTCCCCGCAGCTAGGTAGGCAGGGCAACAATGAGCAGTTCTTC | CASSSPQLGRQGNNEQFF
TRBJ2-1 | - | TRBV25-1 | - | TGTGCCAGCAGTTACTATCGGAATGAGCAGTTCTTC | CASSYYRNEQFF
TRBJ1-4 | - | TRBV18 | - | TGTGCCAGCTCCCCCAGGGATAATGAAAAACTGTTTTTT | CASSPRDNEKLFF
TRBJ2-7 | - | TRBV29-1 | TRBD1 | TGCAGCGTGAGACAGGGTCTGTACGAGCAGTACTTC | CSVRQGLYEQYF
TRBJ1-2 | few | TRBV5-4 | - | TGTGCCAGCAGCTTGGCGGCGGGTGGCTACACCTTC | CASSLAAGGYTF
TRBJ2-1 | - | TRBV6-5 | TRBD2 | TGTGCCAGCAGTCCGTATAGCGGGGGCTCCAATGAGCAGTTCTTC | CASSPYSGGSNEQFF
TRBJ2-7 | - | TRBV6-2/TRBV6-3 | TRBD2 | TGTGCCAGCAGCCCCCCCCGGGAGGGGCAGTACTTC | CASSPPREGQYF
TRBJ2-5 | - | TRBV21-1 | - | TGTGCCAGCTTAAAAGGGACACCCTCGATGCAAGAGACCCAGTACTTC | CASLKGTPSMQETQYF
TRBJ2-5 | - | TRBV5-6 | - | TGTGCCAGCAGCTTGGCCCCTATATACCAAGAGACCCAGTACTTC | CASSLAPIYQETQYF
TRBJ2-3 | once | TRBV4-1 | - | TGCGCCAGCAGTGGAGGGGGGGCCGGGGATACGCAGTATTTT | CASSGGGAGDTQYF
TRBJ1-4 | - | TRBV18 | - | TGTGCCAGCTCACCGCGGGCAGCACGGCAAGAAAAACTGTTTTTT | CASSPRAARQEKLFF
TRBJ2-2 | many | TRBV2 | TRBD1 | TGTGCCAGCAGTTTGGGGGGACAGGGGGGAACCGGGGAGCTGTTTTTT | CASSLGGQGGTGELFF
TRBJ1-5 | - | TRBV5-1 | - | TGCGCCAGCAGCTTGGTATCGGGAAGCAATCAGCCCCAGCATTTT | CASSLVSGSNQPQHF
TRBJ2-7 | - | TRBV9 | - | TGTGCCAGCAGCGTAGTGGCCAGCTCCTACGAGCAGTACTTC | CASSVVASSYEQYF
TRBJ1-6 | - | TRBV28 | - | TGTGCCACCAAAGGGGTTTTTAACTCACCCCTCCACTTT | CATKGVFNSPLHF
TRBJ2-3 | - | TRBV28 | - | TGTGCCAGCAGTTTACCCCCGGGGACGCAGTATTTT | CASSLPPGTQYF
TRBJ2-5 | once | TRBV3-1/TRBV3-2 | TRBD2 | TGTGCCAGCAGCCAGAGCGGGGGGGAAGAGACCCAGTACTTC | CASSQSGGEETQYF
TRBJ2-5 | - | TRBV6-5 | TRBD2 | TGTGCCAGCTACCGACTAGCGGGAGGAAAGACCCAGTACTTC | CASYRLAGGKTQYF
TRBJ2-1 | few | TRBV7-9 | - | TGTGCCAGCAGCGCAACCCCTATTCCCGATGAGCAGTTCTTC | CASSATPIPDEQFF
TRBJ2-7 | - | TRBV24-1 | TRBD1 | TGTGCCACCAGTGACAAGACAGGGGGCGGCGAGCAGTACTTC | CATSDKTGGGEQYF
TRBJ2-6 | - | TRBV11-2 | - | TGTGCCGAAGGTGGGGCCGGGGGGGCCAACGTCCTGACTTTC | CAEGGAGGANVLTF
TRBJ1-5 | - | TRBV2 | - | TGTGCCAGCAGCGGACATGCCCGGGGCAATCAGCCCCAGCATTTT | CASSGHARGNQPQHF
TRBJ1-2 | - | TRBV12-3/TRBV12-4 | TRBD1 | TGTGCCAGCAGAGACCGGGACAGCTATGGCTACACCTTC | CASRDRDSYGYTF
TRBJ1-3 | - | TRBV18 | TRBD1 | TGTGCCAGCTCCCCTCGGGACAGCGGCCTTGGTGGAAACACCATATATTTT | CASSPRDSGLGGNTIYF
TRBJ1-6 | - | TRBV6-6 | - | TGTGCCAGCAGTTACCCCCAGGGACACCTCCACTTT | CASSYPQGHLHF